The 2 T cell receptor beta chains below come from one sample, sequenced in a study of cytomegalovirus exposure and HLA in healthy donors. PCR employed 60 Vbeta and 13 Jbeta primers. Data came from immunoSEQ multiplex PCR; TCRdb stores just in-frame clones and leaves some out. The sample has fewer than 150,000 clones, 67% seen once. Sequencing input: PBMCs. The receptors here all came from a man between 18 and 35 years old in good health and CMV-seropositive.

The rearrangement uses TRBV19 and TRBJ1-2; 9 bases are a match to TRBD1. Germline V gene sequence: CDR1 LNHDA, CDR2 SQIVND (reference sequence). This CDR3 is 14 amino acids long. V was pared by 6 bases and J by 2 bases, with 4 bases of the junction left unmatched. For the CDR3, the DNA is TGTGCCAGTAGGGACAGGGGTTGGAACTATGGCTACACCTTC. Its protein is CASRDRGWNYGYTF. Combining the CDR3 with reference TRBV19 and TRBJ1-2 gives the whole variable domain DGGITQSPKYLFRKEGQNVTLSCEQNLNHDAMYWYRQDPGQGLRLIYYSQIVNDFQKGDIAEGYSVSREKKESFPLTVTSAQKNPTAFYLCASRDRGWNYGYTFGSGTRLTVV.

This clone was counted between two and nine times. V gene TRBV29-1 combines with J gene TRBJ2-7; 9 bases align to TRBD1. The J segment lost 4 bases and the V segment lost 1 base, leaving 2 bases of the junction unmatched. Germline CDR1 and CDR2: SQVTM and ANQGSEA. The CDR3 has 13 amino acids. For the CDR3, the DNA is TGCAGCGTTGAAGGGGACAGGGTTTACGAGCAGTACTTC. Translating it yields CSVEGDRVYEQYF.